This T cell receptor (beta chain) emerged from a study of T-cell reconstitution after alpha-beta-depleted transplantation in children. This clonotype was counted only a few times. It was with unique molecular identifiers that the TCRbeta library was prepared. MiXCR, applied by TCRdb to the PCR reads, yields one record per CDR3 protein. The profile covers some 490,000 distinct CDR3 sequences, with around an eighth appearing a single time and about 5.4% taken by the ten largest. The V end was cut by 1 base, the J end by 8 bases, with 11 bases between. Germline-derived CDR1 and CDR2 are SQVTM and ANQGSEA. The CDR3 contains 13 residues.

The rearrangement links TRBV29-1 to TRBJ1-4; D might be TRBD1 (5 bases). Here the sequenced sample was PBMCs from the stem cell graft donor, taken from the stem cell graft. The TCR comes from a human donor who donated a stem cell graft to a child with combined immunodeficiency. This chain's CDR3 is CSVEGGVREKLFF. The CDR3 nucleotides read TGCAGCGTTGAAGGAGGGGTTCGAGAAAAACTGTTTTTT.